The 4 T cell receptor beta chains reported below all come from one sample, sequenced in a study of blood T cell repertoires in COVID-19 (dated by TCRdb to about 2020). Libraries were built with the immunoSEQ multiplex PCR assay. TCRdb mirrors the immuneACCESS table, restricted to in-frame sequences. Some clones are absent from its copies; in checked studies, under half trace to an unresolved V gene, and the reason for the others is unknown. The sample has over 150,000 clones on record, around 85% of them singletons. Together, the top ten hold around 8.9% of the sample. The sequenced sample was peripheral blood. These receptor sequences come from an elderly woman with COVID-19, enrolled during active disease.

In this sample, this clone turned up once. The V gene is TRBV6-1, the J gene TRBJ2-3; D not resolved. The CDR3 loop spans 16 amino acids. The germline V gene encodes CDR1 MNHNS and CDR2 SASEGT. The V gene lost 2 bases and the J gene lost 3 bases, with 15 bases spanning the gap. The CDR3 nucleotides read TGTGCCAGCAGTGAACGCAACAGCCCCCGGACAGATACGCAGTATTTT. This translates into CASSERNSPRTDTQYF.

About this clone itself: A read error may produce the germline difference seen at one junction end. The V and J genes are TRBV14 and TRBJ2-7; 8 nucleotides match TRBD2. Germline V lookup: CDR1 SGHDN, CDR2 FVKESK. The CDR3 has 14 amino acids. This chain's CDR3 is CASRHAGGSHEQYF. CDR3 sequence (DNA): TGTGCCAGCAGACACGCGGGAGGCTCCCACGAGCAGTACTTC.

Only one count was recorded for this clone. The chain employs TRBV9 and TRBJ1-2, with D hard to call. The CDR3 is made up of 13 amino acids. Trimming left V 3 bases short and J 8 bases short, with 14 bases between. Germline V lookup: CDR1 SGDLS, CDR2 YYNGEE. In DNA form, the CDR3 reads TGTGCCAGCAGCGGGGCGACGAAGCACGGCTACACCTTC. Residues: CASSGATKHGYTF.

The CDR3, as DNA: TGTGCCAGCAGCCCCCCCGGACAGGGGCACAATGAGCAGTTCTTC. It yields the protein CASSPPGQGHNEQFF. This chain connects TRBV7-2 to TRBJ2-1; 9 nucleotides match TRBD1. V lost 5 bases, J lost 5 bases, and 7 bases stayed unmatched. CDR1 SGHTA and CDR2 FQGNSA come from the germline V gene. There are 15 residues in the CDR3.